This TCR beta chain comes out of a study of OX40 agonist ivuxolimab in advanced cancers. About the study: Under the entry rules, prior anti-PD-1, anti-PD-L1 or anti-CTLA-4 therapy was allowed, and roughly 43% had some.

The method was immunoSEQ multiplex PCR; TCRdb's version includes in-frame clones alone and lacks a portion of them. This repertoire shows 37,000 or so clones, approximately 85% found once; its top ten account for around 17%. For this clone: The antigen is undetermined.

CDR3 length equals 14 residues. Germline V gene lookup returns CDR1 LGHNA and CDR2 YNFKEQ. With 8 bases clipped from V and 5 bases from J, the junction kept 10 bases outside the gene matches. Regarding the study as a whole: On average, CD8+ T cells had more expanded clones than CD4+. Clonal expansion from baseline to week 6 occurred in both CD4+ and CD8+ T cells. People who partly responded at 0.1-3.0 mg/kg had some of the least clonal expansion seen.

This sample comprised CD4+ or CD8+ T cells sorted from blood, obtained in a trial of the OX40 agonist ivuxolimab. The chain couples TRBV4-2 to TRBJ2-7; 9 bases fit TRBD1. This TCR derives from an adult with an advanced solid tumor such as melanoma, head and neck, liver or kidney cancer. CDR3 region: CASHGRDRVDEQYF. For the CDR3, the DNA is TGTGCCAGCCACGGGCGGGACAGGGTTGACGAGCAGTACTTC.